This TCR beta chain was profiled in a study of CD8+ T cells in alopecia areata. In the study overall: Tofacitinib administration to treated patients was oral, at 5 to 10 mg twice daily.

cDNA prepared by RNA extraction and subsequent reverse transcription served as the template for sequencing. Clones were sequenced by immunoSEQ multiplex PCR, and TCRdb holds only the in-frame ones, with some missing. The sample consists of some 99,000 clones, 60% to 75% of them appearing once. The V segment lost 4 bases and the J segment 4 bases; nucleotides outside the gene matches: 9. The CDR3 runs to 15 residues. The germline CDR1 and CDR2 sequences are SGHDT and YYEEEE. Treatment denoted: oral pan-JAK inhibitor, 5-10 mg twice daily. The chain uses TRBV5-6 and TRBJ1-2; TRBD1 aligns across 8 bases. This receptor was obtained from a human donor with alopecia areata. The source was CD8+ T cells sorted from blood, collected at week 4, from a patient treated with tofacitinib. In DNA, the CDR3 is TGTGCCAGCAGCAAACCCCCGGACAGGGTCTATGGCTACACCTTC. Amino acid sequence: CASSKPPDRVYGYTF. Complete variable domain (other parts from reference TRBV5-6 and TRBJ1-2): DAGVTQSPTHLIKTRGQQVTLRCSPKSGHDTVSWYQQALGQGPQFIFQYYEEEERQRGNFPDRFSGHQFPNYSSELNVNALLLGDSALYLCASSKPPDRVYGYTFGSGTRLTVV.